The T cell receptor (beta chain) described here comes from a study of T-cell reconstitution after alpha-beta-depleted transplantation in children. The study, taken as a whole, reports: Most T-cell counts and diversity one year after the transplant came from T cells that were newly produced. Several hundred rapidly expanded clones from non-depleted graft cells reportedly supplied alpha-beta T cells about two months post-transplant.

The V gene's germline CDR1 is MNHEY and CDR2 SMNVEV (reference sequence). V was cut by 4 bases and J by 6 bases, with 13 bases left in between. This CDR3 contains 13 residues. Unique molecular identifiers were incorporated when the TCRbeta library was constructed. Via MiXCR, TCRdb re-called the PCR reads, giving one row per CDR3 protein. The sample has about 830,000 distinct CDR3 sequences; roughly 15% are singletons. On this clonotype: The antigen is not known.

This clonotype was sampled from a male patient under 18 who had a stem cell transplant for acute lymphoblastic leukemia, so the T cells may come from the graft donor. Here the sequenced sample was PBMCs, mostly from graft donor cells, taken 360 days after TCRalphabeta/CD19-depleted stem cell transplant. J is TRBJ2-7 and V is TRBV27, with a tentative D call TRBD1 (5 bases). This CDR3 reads CASSWQGLFEQYF. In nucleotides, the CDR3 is TGTGCCAGCAGTTGGCAGGGTTTATTCGAGCAGTACTTC.